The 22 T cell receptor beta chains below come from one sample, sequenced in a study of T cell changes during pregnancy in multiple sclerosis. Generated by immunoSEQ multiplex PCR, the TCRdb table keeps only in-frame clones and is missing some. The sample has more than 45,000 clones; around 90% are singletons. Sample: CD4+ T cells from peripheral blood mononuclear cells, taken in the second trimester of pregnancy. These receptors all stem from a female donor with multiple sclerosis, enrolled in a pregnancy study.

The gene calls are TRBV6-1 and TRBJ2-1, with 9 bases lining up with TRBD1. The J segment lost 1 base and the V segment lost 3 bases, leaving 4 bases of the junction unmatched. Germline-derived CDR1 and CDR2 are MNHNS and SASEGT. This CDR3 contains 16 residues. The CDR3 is CASSDPDRGSYNEQFF. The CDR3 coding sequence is TGTGCCAGCAGTGATCCTGACAGGGGGTCCTACAATGAGCAGTTCTTC.

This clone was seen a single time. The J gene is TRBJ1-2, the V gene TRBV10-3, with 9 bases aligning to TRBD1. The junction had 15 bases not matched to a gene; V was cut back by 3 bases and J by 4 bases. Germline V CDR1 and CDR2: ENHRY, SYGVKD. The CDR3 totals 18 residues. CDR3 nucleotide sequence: TGTGCCATCAGTGAAAGCTTCGGGACAGGGCTTTTTTCCTATGGCTACACCTTC. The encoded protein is CAISESFGTGLFSYGYTF.

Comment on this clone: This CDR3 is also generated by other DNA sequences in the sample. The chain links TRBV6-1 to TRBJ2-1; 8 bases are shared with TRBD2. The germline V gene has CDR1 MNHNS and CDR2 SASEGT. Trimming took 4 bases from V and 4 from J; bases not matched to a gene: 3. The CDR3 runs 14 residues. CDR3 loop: CASSGLAGYNEQFF. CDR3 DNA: TGTGCCAGCAGTGGGCTAGCGGGTTACAATGAGCAGTTCTTC.

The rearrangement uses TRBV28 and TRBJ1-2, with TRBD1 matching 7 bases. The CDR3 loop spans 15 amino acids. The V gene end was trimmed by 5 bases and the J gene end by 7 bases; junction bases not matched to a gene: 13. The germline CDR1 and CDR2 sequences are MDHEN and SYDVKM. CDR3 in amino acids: CASSRAPQGDSGYTF. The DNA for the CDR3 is TGTGCCAGCAGTCGGGCCCCCCAGGGGGACTCTGGCTACACCTTC.

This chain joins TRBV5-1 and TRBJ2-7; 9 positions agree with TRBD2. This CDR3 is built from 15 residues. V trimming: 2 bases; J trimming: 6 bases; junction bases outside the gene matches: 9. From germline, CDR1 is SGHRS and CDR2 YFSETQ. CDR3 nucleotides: TGCGCCAGCAGCTTTGGGCGGGAGGGATCACGCGAGCAGTACTTC. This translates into CASSFGREGSREQYF. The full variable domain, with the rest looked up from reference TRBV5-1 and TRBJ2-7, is KAGVTQTPRYLIKTRGQQVTLSCSPISGHRSVSWYQQTPGQGLQFLFEYFSETQRNKGNFPGRFSGRQFSNSRSEMNVSTLELGDSALYLCASSFGREGSREQYFGPGTRLTVT.

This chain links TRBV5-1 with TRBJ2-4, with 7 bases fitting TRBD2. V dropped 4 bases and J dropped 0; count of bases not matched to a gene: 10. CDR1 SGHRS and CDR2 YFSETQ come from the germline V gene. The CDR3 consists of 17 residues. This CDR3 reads CASSGGVGGRAKNIQYF. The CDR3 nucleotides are TGCGCCAGCAGCGGGGGAGTTGGCGGGAGAGCCAAAAACATTCAGTACTTC.

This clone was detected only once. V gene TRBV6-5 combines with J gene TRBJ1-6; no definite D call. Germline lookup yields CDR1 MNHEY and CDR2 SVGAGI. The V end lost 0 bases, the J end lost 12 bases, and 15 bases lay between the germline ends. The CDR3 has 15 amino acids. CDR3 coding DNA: TGTGCCAGCAGTTACTCGAGTCAGGTTCAATTACCCCTCCACTTT. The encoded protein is CASSYSSQVQLPLHF.

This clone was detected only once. Written as DNA, the CDR3 is TGTGCCAGCAGTCCACAGGGAAGGGGAGCTTTCTTT. The encoded protein is CASSPQGRGAFF. This chain links TRBV6-5 with TRBJ1-1; a possible D gene is TRBD1 (6 bases). The CDR3 has 12 amino acids. The V gene lost 5 bases and the J gene lost 10 bases, with 14 bases spanning the gap. In germline, CDR1 is MNHEY, CDR2 SVGAGI.

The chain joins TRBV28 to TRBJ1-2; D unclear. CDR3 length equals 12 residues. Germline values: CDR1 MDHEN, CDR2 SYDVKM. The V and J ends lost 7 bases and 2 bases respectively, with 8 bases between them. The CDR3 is CASTLSNYGYTF. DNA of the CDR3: TGTGCCAGCACCTTGTCGAACTATGGCTACACCTTC.

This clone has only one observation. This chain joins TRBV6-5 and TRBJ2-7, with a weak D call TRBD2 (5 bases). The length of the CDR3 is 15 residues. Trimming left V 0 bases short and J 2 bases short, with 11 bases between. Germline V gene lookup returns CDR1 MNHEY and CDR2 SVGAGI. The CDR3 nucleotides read TGTGCCAGCAGTTACTCGACTGCGGGTGCCTACGAGCAGTACTTC. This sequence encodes CASSYSTAGAYEQYF.

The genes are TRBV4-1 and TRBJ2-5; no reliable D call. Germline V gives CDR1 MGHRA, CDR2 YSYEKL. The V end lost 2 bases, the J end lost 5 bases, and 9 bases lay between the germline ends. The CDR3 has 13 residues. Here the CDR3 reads CASSQFRSETQYF. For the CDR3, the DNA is TGCGCCAGCAGCCAATTCAGGTCCGAGACCCAGTACTTC.

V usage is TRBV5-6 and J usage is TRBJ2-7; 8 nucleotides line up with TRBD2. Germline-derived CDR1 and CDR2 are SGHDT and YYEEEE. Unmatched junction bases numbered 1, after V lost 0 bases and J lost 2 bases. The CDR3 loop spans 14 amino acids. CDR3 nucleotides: TGTGCCAGCAGCTTGGGACTAGCGCCCTACGAGCAGTACTTC. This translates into CASSLGLAPYEQYF. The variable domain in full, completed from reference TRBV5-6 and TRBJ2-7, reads DAGVTQSPTHLIKTRGQQVTLRCSPKSGHDTVSWYQQALGQGPQFIFQYYEEEERQRGNFPDRFSGHQFPNYSSELNVNALLLGDSALYLCASSLGLAPYEQYFGPGTRLTVT.

This chain's CDR3 is CASSFQDRENQPQHF. The CDR3 DNA follows: TGTGCCAGCAGTTTCCAAGACAGGGAGAACCAGCCCCAGCATTTT. This chain links TRBV28 with TRBJ1-5; 7 nucleotides agree with TRBD1. Trimming took 3 bases from V and 7 from J; bases not matched to a gene: 9. CDR1 MDHEN and CDR2 SYDVKM come from the germline V gene. This CDR3 has 15 residues.

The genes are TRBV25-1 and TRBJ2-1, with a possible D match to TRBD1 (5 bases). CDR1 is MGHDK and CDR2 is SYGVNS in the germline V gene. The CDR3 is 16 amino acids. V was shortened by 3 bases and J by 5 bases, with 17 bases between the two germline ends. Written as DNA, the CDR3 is TGTGCCAGCAGTGACGTGTCTCTACAGGTAGACAATGAGCAGTTCTTC. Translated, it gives CASSDVSLQVDNEQFF.

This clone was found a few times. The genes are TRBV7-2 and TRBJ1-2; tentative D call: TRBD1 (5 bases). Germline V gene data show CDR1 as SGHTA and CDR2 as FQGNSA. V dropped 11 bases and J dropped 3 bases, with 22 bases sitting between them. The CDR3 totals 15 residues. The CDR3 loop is CAVPTTPGSYYGYTF. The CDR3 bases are TGTGCCGTCCCCACCACGCCAGGGTCATACTATGGCTACACCTTC.

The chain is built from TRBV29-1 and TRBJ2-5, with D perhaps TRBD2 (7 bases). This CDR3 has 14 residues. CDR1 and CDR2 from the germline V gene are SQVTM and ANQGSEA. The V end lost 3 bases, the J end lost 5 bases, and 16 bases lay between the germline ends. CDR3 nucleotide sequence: TGCAGCGTTGACGGAAGGGGGGGATCGGAGACCCAGTACTTC. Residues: CSVDGRGGSETQYF.

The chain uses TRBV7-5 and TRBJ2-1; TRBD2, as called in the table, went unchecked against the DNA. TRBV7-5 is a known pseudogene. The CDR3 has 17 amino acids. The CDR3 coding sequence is TGTGCCAGAAGCTTATGGCTAGCGGGAGGGTCCTACAATGAGCAGTTCTTC. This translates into CARSLWLAGGSYNEQFF.

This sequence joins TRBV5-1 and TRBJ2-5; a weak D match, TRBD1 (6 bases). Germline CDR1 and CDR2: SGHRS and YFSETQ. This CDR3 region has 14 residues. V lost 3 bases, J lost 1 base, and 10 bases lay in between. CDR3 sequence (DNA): TGCGCCAGCAGCTCCGGGACAACCCAAGAGACCCAGTACTTC. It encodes CASSSGTTQETQYF.

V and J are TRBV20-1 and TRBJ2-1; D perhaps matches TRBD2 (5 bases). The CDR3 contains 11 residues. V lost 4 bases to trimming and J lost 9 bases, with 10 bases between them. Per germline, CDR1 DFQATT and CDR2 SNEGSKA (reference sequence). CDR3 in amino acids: CSATDYPEQFF. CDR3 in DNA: TGCAGTGCTACCGACTACCCTGAGCAGTTCTTC.

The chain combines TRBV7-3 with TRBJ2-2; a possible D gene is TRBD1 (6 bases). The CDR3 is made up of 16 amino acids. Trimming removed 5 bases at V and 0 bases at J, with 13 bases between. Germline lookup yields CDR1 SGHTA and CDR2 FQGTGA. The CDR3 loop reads CASSREGTSNTGELFF. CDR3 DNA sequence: TGTGCCAGCAGCCGAGAGGGGACATCGAACACCGGGGAGCTGTTTTTT.

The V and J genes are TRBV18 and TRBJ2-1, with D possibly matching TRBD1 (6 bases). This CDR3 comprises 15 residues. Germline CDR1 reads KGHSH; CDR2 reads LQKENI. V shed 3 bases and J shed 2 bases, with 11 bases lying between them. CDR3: CASSPGRGTYNEQFF. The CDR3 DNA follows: TGTGCCAGCTCACCGGGCAGGGGTACCTACAATGAGCAGTTCTTC.

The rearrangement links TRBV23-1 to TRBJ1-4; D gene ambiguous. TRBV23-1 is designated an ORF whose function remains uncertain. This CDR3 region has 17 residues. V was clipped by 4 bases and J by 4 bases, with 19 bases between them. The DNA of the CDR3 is TGCGCCAGCAGTCGCTCCGACCTCTACAGTTATAATGAAAAACTGTTTTTT. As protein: CASSRSDLYSYNEKLFF.